This TCR beta chain was recovered during a study of cytomegalovirus exposure and HLA in healthy donors. Whole-study context: Ancestry clustering placed about 80% of 350 to 500 genotyped donors in the Caucasian-associated cluster. Overall study findings and caveats: Indistinguishability led to the exclusion of some V segments, TRBV6-2 and TRBV6-3 included.

Though nominally healthy at sampling, donors likely had unrecorded immune exposures. The primer mix had 60 Vbeta and 13 Jbeta primers. Sequenced by immunoSEQ multiplex PCR; TCRdb stores in-frame clones only, minus some. The sample consists of 55,000 to 80,000 clones, roughly 75% of them appearing once. In regard to this clone: Its antigen is not identified.

Trimming removed 6 bases from V and 1 base from J; junction bases left unmatched: 4. Germline V gene sequence: CDR1 MNHNS, CDR2 SASEGT. This CDR3 has 15 amino acids. This chain joins TRBV6-1 and TRBJ1-5; 9 nucleotides align to TRBD1. The sample was PBMCs. This TCR was sampled from a woman aged 25 to 39 in good health and CMV-seronegative. The CDR3 DNA follows: TGTGCCAGCAGGGGGACAGGGTCCAGCAATCAGCCCCAGCATTTT. Protein sequence: CASRGTGSSNQPQHF.